The sequence of this T cell receptor beta chain was determined in a study of T cell repertoires in cytomegalovirus infection. About the study: Newly reported HLA-C-restricted and thoroughly characterized HLA-B-restricted CMV epitopes were employed. Indicated by public TCR beta signatures were CMV infection and matching HLA type.

TCRdb called the reads again in MiXCR, with one record for every CDR3 protein. Of roughly 860,000 distinct CDR3 sequences in the sample, 32% were seen once. General study results and limits: In two of eight donors, the top clonotype was HLA-C-restricted CMV-specific.

To note about this clonotype: As yet, its antigen is unknown.

This clonotype was sampled from a human donor in good health (CMV status not recorded). Some clones in this sample may be carry-over from other donors' samples. The sample consisted of cultured CD8+ T cells from PBMCs, taken from culture after CMV antigen stimulation.

The chain's CDR3 is CATSRGRGQGLEQYF. Here the CDR3 DNA reads TGTGCCACCAGCAGAGGAAGAGGACAGGGGCTCGAGCAGTACTTC. The chain joins TRBV15 to TRBJ2-7, with TRBD1 identical over 9 bases. There are 15 residues in the CDR3. V lost 1 base and J lost 6; bases outside the gene matches: 7. CDR1 LNHNV and CDR2 YYDKDF come from the germline V gene (reference sequence).